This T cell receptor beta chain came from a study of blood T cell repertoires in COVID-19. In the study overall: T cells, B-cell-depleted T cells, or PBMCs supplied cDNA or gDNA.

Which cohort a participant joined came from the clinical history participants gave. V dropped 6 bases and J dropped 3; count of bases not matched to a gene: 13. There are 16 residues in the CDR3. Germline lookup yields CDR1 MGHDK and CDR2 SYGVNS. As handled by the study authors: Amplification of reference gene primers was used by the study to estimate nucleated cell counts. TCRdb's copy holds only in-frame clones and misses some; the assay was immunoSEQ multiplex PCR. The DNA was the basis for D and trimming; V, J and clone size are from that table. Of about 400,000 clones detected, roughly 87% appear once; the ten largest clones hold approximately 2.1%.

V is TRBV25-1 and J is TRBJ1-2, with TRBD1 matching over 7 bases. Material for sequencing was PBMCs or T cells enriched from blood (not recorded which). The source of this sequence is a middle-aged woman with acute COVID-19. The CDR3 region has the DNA TGTGCCAGCAGCAGTATACTACAGGGGATAGACTATGGCTACACCTTC. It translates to CASSSILQGIDYGYTF.